The rows below give T cell receptor beta chains drawn from one sample of a study of radiotherapy plus CTLA-4 blockade in lung cancer. TCRdb's copy holds only in-frame clones and misses some; the assay was immunoSEQ multiplex PCR. The sample lists over 80,000 clones, roughly four fifths occurring once. The starting material was peripheral blood, obtained from a patient treated with radiotherapy plus ipilimumab. The receptors shown here come from a human donor with non-small cell lung cancer who had stable disease on radiotherapy plus ipilimumab. CDR3s include the opening cysteine and the closing phenylalanine or tryptophan. Each record gives: J gene, V gene, D gene, clone size, CDR3 protein, CDR3 DNA. The D gene is left open where the match is weak. Expanded clones are given a class, and other clones once, few, many or no size at all.

j_gene: TRBJ1-5
v_gene: TRBV19
d_gene: .
abundance: .
CDR3aa: CASSIVPGPQPQHF
CDR3nt: TGTGCCAGTAGTATAGTCCCAGGGCCCCAGCCCCAGCATTTT

j_gene: TRBJ2-2
v_gene: TRBV11-1
d_gene: .
abundance: .
CDR3aa: CASRSGAGELFF
CDR3nt: TGTGCCAGCAGGTCCGGGGCCGGGGAGCTGTTTTTT

j_gene: TRBJ2-5
v_gene: TRBV28
d_gene: TRBD1
abundance: once
CDR3aa: CASSLRTGGLETQYF
CDR3nt: TGTGCCAGCAGTTTAAGGACAGGGGGGTTAGAGACCCAGTACTTC

j_gene: TRBJ1-1
v_gene: TRBV5-1
d_gene: TRBD1
abundance: .
CDR3aa: CASSPLQGGRTEAFF
CDR3nt: TGCGCCAGCAGCCCTTTACAGGGGGGTAGGACTGAAGCTTTCTTT

j_gene: TRBJ1-2
v_gene: TRBV2
d_gene: .
abundance: .
CDR3aa: CASSDQIHGYTF
CDR3nt: TGTGCCAGCAGTGACCAAATACATGGCTACACCTTC

j_gene: TRBJ2-1
v_gene: TRBV27
d_gene: TRBD2
abundance: .
CDR3aa: CASSLFLSSSGPSSEQFF
CDR3nt: TGTGCCAGCAGTTTATTCCTATCCTCTAGCGGCCCGTCGAGTGAGCAGTTCTTC

j_gene: TRBJ1-5
v_gene: TRBV4-1
d_gene: .
abundance: .
CDR3aa: CASSQEITRTPDISNQPQHF
CDR3nt: TGCGCCAGCAGCCAAGAGATAACGCGGACACCAGACATAAGCAATCAGCCCCAGCATTTT

j_gene: TRBJ2-3
v_gene: TRBV9
d_gene: .
abundance: .
CDR3aa: CASSVGGWEGVTDTQYF
CDR3nt: TGTGCCAGCAGCGTAGGAGGGTGGGAGGGGGTTACAGATACGCAGTATTTT

j_gene: TRBJ2-2
v_gene: TRBV7-3
d_gene: .
abundance: few
CDR3aa: CASSLASGELFF
CDR3nt: TGTGCCAGCAGCTTAGCGTCCGGGGAGCTGTTTTTT

j_gene: TRBJ2-7
v_gene: TRBV9
d_gene: TRBD2
abundance: .
CDR3aa: CASSVGASGGRYEQYF
CDR3nt: TGTGCCAGCAGCGTAGGGGCTAGCGGGGGCCGCTACGAGCAGTACTTC

j_gene: TRBJ2-2
v_gene: TRBV6-4
d_gene: .
abundance: .
CDR3aa: CASSLGTDTGELFF
CDR3nt: TGTGCCAGCAGTCTCGGGACGGACACCGGGGAGCTGTTTTTT

j_gene: TRBJ1-4
v_gene: TRBV28
d_gene: .
abundance: .
CDR3aa: CASSSNEKLFF
CDR3nt: TGTGCCAGCAGTTCCAATGAAAAACTGTTTTTT

j_gene: TRBJ1-4
v_gene: TRBV7-2
d_gene: .
abundance: .
CDR3aa: CASSFGGVMGEKLFF
CDR3nt: TGTGCCAGCAGCTTTGGAGGAGTCATGGGTGAAAAACTGTTTTTT

j_gene: TRBJ1-3
v_gene: TRBV6-1
d_gene: .
abundance: .
CDR3aa: CASSYSYTIYF
CDR3nt: TGTGCCAGCAGCTACTCCTACACCATATATTTT

j_gene: TRBJ2-2
v_gene: TRBV27
d_gene: .
abundance: few
CDR3aa: CASISAGALVTGELFF
CDR3nt: TGTGCCAGCATCTCAGCCGGGGCGTTGGTCACCGGGGAGCTGTTTTTT

j_gene: TRBJ2-5
v_gene: TRBV2
d_gene: .
abundance: .
CDR3aa: CASGGIRETQYF
CDR3nt: TGTGCCAGCGGGGGAATTCGGGAGACCCAGTACTTC

j_gene: TRBJ1-2
v_gene: TRBV30
d_gene: .
abundance: .
CDR3aa: CAWTIGLGNYGYTF
CDR3nt: TGTGCCTGGACCATTGGACTGGGCAACTATGGCTACACCTTC

j_gene: TRBJ1-1
v_gene: TRBV28
d_gene: .
abundance: .
CDR3aa: CASKQTENTEAFF
CDR3nt: TGTGCCAGCAAACAAACAGAGAACACTGAAGCTTTCTTT

j_gene: TRBJ1-5
v_gene: TRBV6-1
d_gene: TRBD1
abundance: once
CDR3aa: CTSGGDRAMSNQPQHF
CDR3nt: TGTACCAGCGGTGGGGACAGGGCCATGAGCAATCAGCCCCAGCATTTT

j_gene: TRBJ1-6
v_gene: TRBV11-2
d_gene: .
abundance: .
CDR3aa: CASSLTLINSPLHF
CDR3nt: TGTGCCAGCAGCTTAACACTGATTAATTCACCCCTCCACTTT

j_gene: TRBJ2-7
v_gene: TRBV2
d_gene: TRBD2
abundance: .
CDR3aa: CASSLSGGTYEQYF
CDR3nt: TGTGCCAGCAGCCTCAGCGGGGGAACCTACGAGCAGTACTTC

j_gene: TRBJ1-4
v_gene: TRBV28
d_gene: .
abundance: .
CDR3aa: CASNTYSLGMKEKLFF
CDR3nt: TGTGCCAGCAACACCTACTCCCTAGGGATGAAAGAAAAACTGTTTTTT

j_gene: TRBJ1-5
v_gene: TRBV28
d_gene: .
abundance: .
CDR3aa: CASSFLGRRQPQHF
CDR3nt: TGTGCCAGCAGTTTTTTGGGGAGGCGTCAGCCCCAGCATTTT

j_gene: TRBJ2-2
v_gene: TRBV5-4
d_gene: .
abundance: .
CDR3aa: CASSLGGLNTGELFF
CDR3nt: TGTGCCAGCAGCTTGGGAGGACTCAACACCGGGGAGCTGTTTTTT

j_gene: TRBJ1-6
v_gene: TRBV6-1
d_gene: .
abundance: .
CDR3aa: CASIKSSYNSPLHF
CDR3nt: TGTGCCAGCATCAAAAGCTCCTATAATTCACCCCTCCACTTT

j_gene: TRBJ2-1
v_gene: TRBV21-1
d_gene: .
abundance: .
CDR3aa: CASSIYGKTNPYNEQFF
CDR3nt: TGTGCCAGCAGCATCTACGGAAAAACTAACCCCTACAATGAGCAGTTCTTC

j_gene: TRBJ2-3
v_gene: TRBV11-3
d_gene: TRBD2
abundance: .
CDR3aa: CASSTSGRTDTQYF
CDR3nt: TGTGCCAGCTCAACTAGCGGACGCACAGATACGCAGTATTTT

j_gene: TRBJ1-4
v_gene: TRBV6-6
d_gene: TRBD1
abundance: .
CDR3aa: CASRLRGTGYEKLFF
CDR3nt: TGTGCCAGCAGGTTACGAGGGACAGGCTATGAAAAACTGTTTTTT

j_gene: TRBJ2-7
v_gene: TRBV6-5
d_gene: .
abundance: .
CDR3aa: CASTRSPGPYEQYF
CDR3nt: TGTGCCAGCACAAGGTCACCAGGCCCCTACGAGCAGTACTTC

j_gene: TRBJ2-3
v_gene: TRBV20-1
d_gene: .
abundance: .
CDR3aa: CSAPTDVGQYF
CDR3nt: TGCAGTGCGCCTACTGACGTTGGGCAGTATTTT

j_gene: TRBJ1-1
v_gene: TRBV28
d_gene: TRBD1
abundance: .
CDR3aa: CASSSWTGDPNTEAFF
CDR3nt: TGTGCCAGCAGTTCGTGGACAGGGGACCCGAACACTGAAGCTTTCTTT

j_gene: TRBJ1-1
v_gene: TRBV18
d_gene: .
abundance: .
CDR3aa: CASSRNSGQNTEAFF
CDR3nt: TGTGCCAGCTCACGGAACTCCGGGCAGAACACTGAAGCTTTCTTT

j_gene: TRBJ1-2
v_gene: TRBV9
d_gene: .
abundance: .
CDR3aa: CASSVADSPIGNYGYTF
CDR3nt: TGTGCCAGCAGCGTTGCGGACAGTCCAATTGGTAACTATGGCTACACCTTC

j_gene: TRBJ2-7
v_gene: TRBV5-4
d_gene: TRBD1
abundance: .
CDR3aa: CASSPMTGDTSEQYF
CDR3nt: TGTGCCAGCAGCCCGATGACAGGGGATACCTCCGAGCAGTACTTC

j_gene: TRBJ2-5
v_gene: TRBV28
d_gene: TRBD1
abundance: few
CDR3aa: CASSYAGTGAETQYF
CDR3nt: TGTGCCAGCAGTTACGCCGGGACAGGGGCAGAGACCCAGTACTTC

j_gene: TRBJ1-4
v_gene: TRBV21-1
d_gene: .
abundance: .
CDR3aa: CASSRPSNEKLFF
CDR3nt: TGTGCCAGCAGCAGACCCAGCAATGAAAAACTGTTTTTT

j_gene: TRBJ1-3
v_gene: TRBV30
d_gene: .
abundance: .
CDR3aa: CAWSQGRRGNTIYF
CDR3nt: TGTGCCTGGAGCCAGGGAAGAAGAGGAAACACCATATATTTT

j_gene: TRBJ2-5
v_gene: TRBV5-1
d_gene: .
abundance: .
CDR3aa: CASSYPDRQETQYF
CDR3nt: TGCGCCAGCAGCTATCCCGACAGGCAAGAGACCCAGTACTTC

j_gene: TRBJ2-5
v_gene: TRBV9
d_gene: .
abundance: .
CDR3aa: CASSVREGGETQYF
CDR3nt: TGTGCCAGCAGCGTACGTGAGGGGGGAGAGACCCAGTACTTC

j_gene: TRBJ1-3
v_gene: TRBV28
d_gene: .
abundance: .
CDR3aa: CASSTSVISGNTIYF
CDR3nt: TGTGCCAGCAGCACCAGCGTGATCTCTGGAAACACCATATATTTT

j_gene: TRBJ2-7
v_gene: TRBV30
d_gene: TRBD2
abundance: .
CDR3aa: CAWRRAGANSYEQYF
CDR3nt: TGTGCCTGGAGGCGAGCGGGGGCCAACTCCTACGAGCAGTACTTC

j_gene: TRBJ2-7
v_gene: TRBV29-1
d_gene: TRBD1
abundance: .
CDR3aa: CSVVGQGYEQYF
CDR3nt: TGCAGCGTCGTTGGACAGGGCTACGAGCAGTACTTC

j_gene: TRBJ1-2
v_gene: TRBV27
d_gene: .
abundance: .
CDR3aa: CASSDSAYNYGYTF
CDR3nt: TGTGCCAGCAGCGACAGCGCCTATAACTATGGCTACACCTTC

j_gene: TRBJ2-1
v_gene: TRBV29-1
d_gene: TRBD1
abundance: .
CDR3aa: CSVSGDRIYNEQFF
CDR3nt: TGCAGCGTTTCAGGGGACAGGATATACAATGAGCAGTTCTTC

j_gene: TRBJ1-2
v_gene: TRBV29-1
d_gene: .
abundance: once
CDR3aa: CSVWGGEHGYTF
CDR3nt: TGCAGCGTCTGGGGAGGGGAGCATGGCTACACCTTC

j_gene: TRBJ2-2
v_gene: TRBV10-3
d_gene: .
abundance: .
CDR3aa: CAIEPESGELFF
CDR3nt: TGTGCCATCGAACCAGAATCCGGGGAGCTGTTTTTT

j_gene: TRBJ1-6
v_gene: TRBV28
d_gene: .
abundance: few
CDR3aa: CASTRAGVGSPLHF
CDR3nt: TGTGCCAGCACCCGGGCAGGTGTAGGGTCACCCCTCCACTTT

j_gene: TRBJ2-5
v_gene: TRBV29-1
d_gene: TRBD2
abundance: .
CDR3aa: CSVDPSGRSETQYF
CDR3nt: TGCAGCGTTGACCCCAGCGGGAGGTCCGAGACCCAGTACTTC

j_gene: TRBJ2-3
v_gene: TRBV6-5
d_gene: .
abundance: .
CDR3aa: CASRGRVTDTQYF
CDR3nt: TGTGCCAGCAGGGGGCGAGTCACAGATACGCAGTATTTT

j_gene: TRBJ2-1
v_gene: TRBV4-1
d_gene: .
abundance: .
CDR3aa: CASSPGLLGNEQFF
CDR3nt: TGCGCCAGCAGCCCGGGACTCCTAGGGAATGAGCAGTTCTTC

j_gene: TRBJ2-2
v_gene: TRBV5-1
d_gene: TRBD2
abundance: .
CDR3aa: CASSGTSGGPSLTGELFF
CDR3nt: TGCGCCAGCAGCGGGACTAGCGGGGGGCCTTCTCTCACCGGGGAGCTGTTTTTT

j_gene: TRBJ2-4
v_gene: TRBV21-1
d_gene: .
abundance: .
CDR3aa: CASSTRREGNIQYF
CDR3nt: TGTGCCAGCAGCACCCGTAGGGAGGGGAACATTCAGTACTTC

j_gene: TRBJ2-3
v_gene: TRBV6-1
d_gene: .
abundance: .
CDR3aa: CASSSRGGTDTQYF
CDR3nt: TGTGCCAGCAGTTCACGAGGTGGCACAGATACGCAGTATTTT

j_gene: TRBJ2-1
v_gene: TRBV7-6
d_gene: TRBD2
abundance: .
CDR3aa: CASSLGLAGDPTSEQFF
CDR3nt: TGTGCCAGCAGCCTCGGACTAGCGGGAGACCCTACCAGTGAGCAGTTCTTC

j_gene: TRBJ2-7
v_gene: TRBV7-9
d_gene: .
abundance: once
CDR3aa: CASSPDRPHEQYF
CDR3nt: TGTGCCAGCAGCCCCGACCGTCCCCACGAGCAGTACTTC

j_gene: TRBJ2-2
v_gene: TRBV5-1
d_gene: TRBD1
abundance: .
CDR3aa: CASSSGGYRDRNGATGELFF
CDR3nt: TGCGCCAGCAGCTCAGGGGGGTACCGGGACAGGAACGGGGCCACCGGGGAGCTGTTTTTT